This TCR beta chain appears in the sequencing data of a study of cytomegalovirus exposure and HLA in healthy donors. Study summary: Earlier, 180 million or so T cells were analyzed, and some 120 million unique TCR beta sequences were found among them.

The V gene's germline CDR1 is KGHSH and CDR2 LQKENI. The V gene end was trimmed by 2 bases and the J gene end by 4 bases; junction bases not matched to a gene: 10. The CDR3 sequence is 16 residues long. As to this clone: Its specificity is unknown.

Vbeta (60) and Jbeta (13) primers were used in the PCR. Generated by immunoSEQ multiplex PCR, the TCRdb table keeps only in-frame clones and is missing some. Among 180,000 or so clones listed, approximately 72% were seen once. Whole-study results and caveats: Most likely, a cluster of highly shared sequence variants arose as a sequencing artifact.

Sequencing used PBMCs. The chain joins TRBV18 to TRBJ2-7, with 8 positions matching TRBD1. The sequence derives from a human donor in good health. CDR3 DNA: TGTGCCAGCTCACCAATCGAGGCAGGGGGCTTATACGAGCAGTACTTC. Translation: CASSPIEAGGLYEQYF.